This T cell receptor (beta chain) was documented in a study of STAT5B mutations in CD4+ large granular lymphocyte leukemia. General study findings and limits: CD4-sorted patient repertoires seemed more clonal than healthy CD4+ repertoires.

V lost 3 bases, J lost 1 base, and 13 bases lay in between. Germline CDR1 and CDR2: LNHDA and SQIVND (reference sequence). This CDR3 is built from 16 residues. Sequencing was performed with immunoSEQ multiplex PCR; in TCRdb, only in-frame clones are kept and a portion is missing. The sample has more than 7,500 clones, just under 85% seen once. Regarding this clone: The antigen is unknown.

The specimen was PBMCs. The receptor was isolated from a man aged 55 to 70 with CD4+ T-cell large granular lymphocyte leukemia. The chain has TRBV19 and TRBJ1-5; maybe TRBD1 (5 bases). The CDR3 coding sequence is TGTGCCAGTAGTATGATGTTGGGGACCAGCAATCAGCCCCAGCATTTT. It specifies CASSMMLGTSNQPQHF.